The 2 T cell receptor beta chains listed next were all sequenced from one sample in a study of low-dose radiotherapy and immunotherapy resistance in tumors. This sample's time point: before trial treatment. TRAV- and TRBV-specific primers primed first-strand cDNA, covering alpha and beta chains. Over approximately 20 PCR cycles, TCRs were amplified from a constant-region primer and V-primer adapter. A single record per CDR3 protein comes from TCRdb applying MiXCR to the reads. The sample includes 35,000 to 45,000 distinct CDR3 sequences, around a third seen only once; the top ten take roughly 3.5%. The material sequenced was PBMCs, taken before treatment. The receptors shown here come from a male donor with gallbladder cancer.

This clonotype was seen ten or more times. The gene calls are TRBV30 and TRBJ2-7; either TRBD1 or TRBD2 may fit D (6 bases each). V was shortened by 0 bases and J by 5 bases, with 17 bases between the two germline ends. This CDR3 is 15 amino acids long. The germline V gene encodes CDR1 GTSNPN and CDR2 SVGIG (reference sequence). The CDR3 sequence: CAWSVPRRGGDEQYF. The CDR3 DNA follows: TGTGCCTGGAGTGTCCCCCGCAGGGGAGGAGACGAGCAGTACTTC. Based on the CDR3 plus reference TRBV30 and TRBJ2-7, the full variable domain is SQTIHQWPATLVQPVGSPLSLECTVEGTSNPNLYWYRQAAGRGLQLLFYSVGIGQISSEVPQNLSASRPQDRQFILSSKKLLLSDSGFYLCAWSVPRRGGDEQYFGPGTRLTVT.

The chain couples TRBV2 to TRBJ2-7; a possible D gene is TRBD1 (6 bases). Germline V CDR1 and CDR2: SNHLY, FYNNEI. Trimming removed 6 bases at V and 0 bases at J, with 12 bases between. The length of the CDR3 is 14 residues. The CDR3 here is CASRNRVSSYEQYF. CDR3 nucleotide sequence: TGTGCCAGCAGGAACAGGGTTAGCTCCTACGAGCAGTACTTC.